This T cell receptor (beta chain) is from a study of shared clonotypes between healthy human individuals. Whole-study results and caveats: Several donors shared approximately 5% of their naive CD4 clonotypes.

This CDR3 spans 11 amino acids. The V end lost 0 bases, the J end lost 5 bases, and 2 bases lay between the germline ends. Germline-derived CDR1 and CDR2 are MGHDK and SYGVNS. As to this clone: The target antigen is unknown.

The DNA input per sorted-subset replicate PCR was roughly 180 ng, corresponding to some 30,000 T cell genomes. Some clones are missing from TCRdb's copy, which holds only in-frame ones; the method was immunoSEQ multiplex PCR. The sample includes millions of clones, approximately 93% of them seen just once. The chain joins TRBV25-1 to TRBJ2-7; no firm D call. The sequenced material came from naive CD4+ T cells from PBMCs. Subset described: CD45RA+ positively selected. This TCR derives from a man in his late teens or twenties in good health. Some clones in this sample may be carry-over from other donors' samples. The CDR3 region is CASSEYHEQYF. Here the CDR3 DNA reads TGTGCCAGCAGTGAATATCACGAGCAGTACTTC.